Shown below are 29 T cell receptor beta chains from a single sample sequenced in a study of cytomegalovirus exposure and HLA in healthy donors. It was with 60 Vbeta and 13 Jbeta primers that the PCR ran. Measured with immunoSEQ multiplex PCR; TCRdb has only the in-frame clones, and not every one. This repertoire includes approximately 80,000 clones. The sample comprised PBMCs. These TCRs come from a young man in good health and CMV-seropositive.

V gene TRBV29-1 combines with J gene TRBJ1-1, with a tentative D call TRBD1 (5 bases). Looked up from germline, CDR1 is SQVTM and CDR2 is ANQGSEA. The CDR3 covers 14 residues. Trimming took 1 base from V and 0 from J, leaving 9 bases between them. In DNA form, the CDR3 reads TGCAGCGTTGAAGGTGACAGATTGAACACTGAAGCTTTCTTT. Amino acid sequence: CSVEGDRLNTEAFF.

The chain couples TRBV9 to TRBJ1-3; D is unclear. CDR1 and CDR2 (germline): SGDLS, YYNGEE. Trimming shortened V by 4 bases and J by 4 bases, and 3 bases separated the two germline ends. The CDR3 is made up of 11 amino acids. CDR3 sequence reads: CASSTGNTIYF. The CDR3 nucleotides read TGTGCCAGCAGCACAGGAAACACCATATATTTT.

The chain combines TRBV19 with TRBJ1-1; D ambiguous. Germline V gene lookup returns CDR1 LNHDA and CDR2 SQIVND (reference sequence). The CDR3 consists of 15 residues. V lost 9 bases and J lost 1, with 18 bases in between. The CDR3 DNA is TGTGCCAGCCAAGAGCGATACGATTGGAACACTGAAGCTTTCTTT. Amino acids: CASQERYDWNTEAFF.

This sequence joins TRBV6-1 and TRBJ2-7; D may be TRBD2 (6 bases). V was shortened by 8 bases and J by 0 bases, with 8 bases between the two germline ends. Germline V gives CDR1 MNHNS, CDR2 SASEGT. The CDR3 extends over 12 amino acids. The CDR3 coding sequence is TGTGCCAGCGGGGACTTCTCCTACGAGCAGTACTTC. It translates to CASGDFSYEQYF.

V and J are TRBV29-1 and TRBJ2-3; possible D gene TRBD1, 6 bases. Trimming shortened V by 4 bases and J by 4 bases, and 18 bases separated the two germline ends. Germline CDR1 SQVTM, CDR2 ANQGSEA. The CDR3 is 15 residues long. This chain's CDR3 is CSVVGLGGISDTQYF. Written as DNA, the CDR3 is TGCAGCGTTGTAGGCTTAGGGGGAATTTCAGATACGCAGTATTTT.

This chain joins TRBV5-1 and TRBJ1-2, with no clear D. Germline CDR1 and CDR2: SGHRS and YFSETQ. V lost 1 base, J lost 0 bases, and 4 bases lay in between. This CDR3 comprises 13 residues. CDR3 in amino acids: CASSLTANYGYTF. The CDR3 bases are TGCGCCAGCAGCTTGACAGCTAACTATGGCTACACCTTC.

This chain uses TRBV7-3 with TRBJ1-1; D not resolved. V lost 5 bases, J lost 10 bases, and 17 bases lay in between. Germline V CDR1 and CDR2: SGHTA, FQGTGA. The CDR3 loop spans 13 amino acids. As DNA, the CDR3 is TGTGCCAGCAGCCCCGGAGGGCAGGATGTAGCTTTCTTT. Amino acids: CASSPGGQDVAFF.

This chain uses TRBV2 with TRBJ2-1; TRBD2 might be the D (5 bases). V was trimmed by 7 bases and J by 5 bases, leaving 18 bases between them. The germline V gene has CDR1 SNHLY and CDR2 FYNNEI. The CDR3 spans 15 residues. Here the CDR3 DNA reads TGTGCCAGCACCGGTGGGCGGGTTTTCCACAATGAGCAGTTCTTC. This codes for CASTGGRVFHNEQFF.

V and J are TRBV27 and TRBJ2-7; 11 bases align to TRBD1. J gave up 2 bases and V 6 bases, and 6 bases lay outside the gene matches. Germline CDR1 MNHEY, CDR2 SMNVEV (reference sequence). The CDR3 covers 15 residues. DNA of the CDR3: TGTGCCAGCAGGGCCGGGACAGGGGGTACCTACGAGCAGTACTTC. Translating it yields CASRAGTGGTYEQYF.

CDR3 in amino acids: CASRPILAGSYTEAFF. The CDR3 coding sequence is TGCGCCAGCAGACCCATTTTAGCAGGGTCATATACGGAAGCTTTCTTT. J is TRBJ1-1 and V is TRBV5-1; D may be TRBD1 (5 bases). With 5 bases removed from V and 8 bases from J, the gap between germline ends came to 25 bases. There are 16 residues in the CDR3. The germline CDR1 and CDR2 sequences are SGHRS and YFSETQ.

V gene TRBV5-6 combines with J gene TRBJ2-7; 8 nucleotides agree with TRBD1. The V segment lost 4 bases and the J segment 3 bases; nucleotides outside the gene matches: 9. Per germline, CDR1 SGHDT and CDR2 YYEEEE. The CDR3 is 15 residues long. The CDR3 here is CASSPGTGGGYEQYF. In DNA form, the CDR3 reads TGTGCCAGCAGCCCTGGGACAGGAGGTGGCTACGAGCAGTACTTC.

This chain uses TRBV4-1 with TRBJ2-2, with a tentative D call TRBD2 (5 bases). This CDR3 has 16 amino acids. CDR1 and CDR2 (germline): MGHRA, YSYEKL. Trimming stripped 2 bases from V and 4 bases from J, with 14 bases between. The CDR3 protein is CASSQNVGGSTGELFF. DNA of the CDR3: TGCGCCAGCAGCCAAAATGTCGGCGGGTCCACCGGGGAGCTGTTTTTT.

The chain joins TRBV5-4 to TRBJ1-1, with D possibly matching TRBD1 (5 bases). CDR3 length equals 15 residues. Germline values: CDR1 SGHNT, CDR2 YYREEE (reference sequence). The V and J ends lost 3 bases and 1 base respectively, with 13 bases between them. DNA of the CDR3: TGTGCCAGCAGCTACACATTCACAGGGAACACTGAAGCTTTCTTT. Amino acid sequence: CASSYTFTGNTEAFF.

This chain uses TRBV11-2 with TRBJ2-3, with D unclear. From germline, CDR1 is SGHAT and CDR2 FQNNGV. There are 13 residues in the CDR3. Trimming took 5 bases from V and 4 from J, leaving 10 bases between them. Here the CDR3 DNA reads TGTGCCAGCAGCCTCTATCGCCCAGATACGCAGTATTTT. Its protein is CASSLYRPDTQYF. The full variable domain, completed using reference TRBV11-2 and TRBJ2-3, is EAGVAQSPRYKIIEKRQSVAFWCNPISGHATLYWYQQILGQGPKLLIQFQNNGVVDDSQLPKDRFSAERLKGVDSTLKIQPAKLEDSAVYLCASSLYRPDTQYFGPGTRLTVL.

The chain carries TRBV11-2 and TRBJ2-2, with TRBD2 matching 8 bases. The CDR3 loop spans 15 amino acids. The J segment lost 4 bases and the V segment lost 7 bases, leaving 8 bases of the junction unmatched. The V gene's germline CDR1 is SGHAT and CDR2 FQNNGV. For the CDR3, the DNA is TGTGCCAGCAACGCACCGGGACTAGGCACCGGGGAGCTGTTTTTT. Its protein product is CASNAPGLGTGELFF.

The chain carries TRBV11-2 and TRBJ2-7; weak D call: TRBD1 (6 bases). The V end lost 5 bases, the J end lost 0 bases, and 20 bases lay between the germline ends. The CDR3 consists of 17 residues. Germline V CDR1 and CDR2: SGHAT, FQNNGV. The CDR3 here is CASSASPGQELSYEQYF. The CDR3 region has the DNA TGTGCCAGCAGCGCTTCCCCGGGACAAGAACTCTCCTACGAGCAGTACTTC.

The chain couples TRBV18 to TRBJ2-1, with 10 positions matching TRBD2. After removal of 6 bases from V and 4 bases from J, the junction contained 12 bases not matched to a gene. The germline V gene has CDR1 KGHSH and CDR2 LQKENI. This CDR3 contains 17 residues. The CDR3 DNA reads TGTGCCAGCTCGCTATCGTACGGGACTAGCGAGTACAATGAGCAGTTCTTC. It encodes CASSLSYGTSEYNEQFF.

J is TRBJ2-1 and V is TRBV5-1; tentatively, D is TRBD1 (5 bases). The germline CDR1 and CDR2 sequences are SGHRS and YFSETQ. The CDR3 is 12 residues long. The V end was cut by 5 bases, the J end by 7 bases, with 10 bases between. The CDR3 DNA reads TGCGCCAGCAGGGACATCGTGAATGAGCAGTTCTTC. It yields the protein CASRDIVNEQFF.

The CDR3: CSVPRTSGGVEQYF. The CDR3 coding sequence is TGCAGCGTTCCCCGGACTAGCGGGGGGGTGGAGCAGTACTTC. The chain carries TRBV29-1 and TRBJ2-7, with 15 bases lining up with TRBD2. Germline values: CDR1 SQVTM, CDR2 ANQGSEA. The CDR3 covers 14 residues. After removal of 5 bases from V and 7 bases from J, the junction contained 6 bases not matched to a gene.

The chain employs TRBV7-9 and TRBJ2-5; D call uncertain. Matching the DNA end better, TRBJ2-7 makes the J call doubtful. The germline CDR1 and CDR2 sequences are SEHNR and FQNEAQ (reference sequence). CDR3 size: 13 residues. The CDR3 DNA sequence: TGTGCCAGCAGCTTAGCCTTTTTCTACGAGCAGTACTTC. Protein sequence: CASSLAFFYEQYF.

The chain has TRBV4-1 and TRBJ1-1, with D maybe TRBD1 (6 bases). The CDR3 totals 16 residues. With 0 bases removed from V and 6 bases from J, the gap between germline ends came to 17 bases. Germline-derived CDR1 and CDR2 are MGHRA and YSYEKL. CDR3 in DNA: TGCGCCAGCAGCCAAGATTTCAGAGGGGGAGTGGCTGAAGCTTTCTTT. Translating gives CASSQDFRGGVAEAFF.

V usage is TRBV28 and J usage is TRBJ2-7; possibly TRBD2 for D (7 bases). Per germline, CDR1 MDHEN and CDR2 SYDVKM. Trimming left V 3 bases short and J 6 bases short, with 18 bases between. CDR3 length: 15 residues. The CDR3 nucleotides read TGTGCCAGCAGTTTGAGGAGGGGGGGTCCGGGCGAGCAGTACTTC. Its translation: CASSLRRGGPGEQYF.

V usage is TRBV15 and J usage is TRBJ2-2; D uncertain. This CDR3 is built from 14 residues. CDR1 is LNHNV and CDR2 is YYDKDF in the germline V gene (reference sequence). The ends were cut back, 0 bases at V and 5 bases at J, with 7 bases in the middle. DNA for the CDR3: TGTGCCACCAGCAGAGACAGGTGGACCGGGGAGCTGTTTTTT. It codes for CATSRDRWTGELFF.

This rearrangement joins TRBV19 to TRBJ2-7; D unresolved. V lost 4 bases to trimming and J lost 7 bases, with 14 bases between them. Germline lookup yields CDR1 LNHDA and CDR2 SQIVND (reference sequence). The CDR3 loop spans 13 amino acids. CDR3 sequence (DNA): TGTGCCAGTAGTACGATGTACTACGATGAGCAGTACTTC. As protein: CASSTMYYDEQYF. Based on the CDR3 plus reference TRBV19 and TRBJ2-7, the full variable domain is DGGITQSPKYLFRKEGQNVTLSCEQNLNHDAMYWYRQDPGQGLRLIYYSQIVNDFQKGDIAEGYSVSREKKESFPLTVTSAQKNPTAFYLCASSTMYYDEQYFGPGTRLTVT.

The rearrangement links TRBV6-6 to TRBJ2-6; D uncertain. This CDR3 contains 14 residues. Trimming took 7 bases from V and 0 from J, leaving 7 bases between them. Germline CDR1 reads MNHNY; CDR2 reads SVGAGI (reference sequence). CDR3 in amino acids: CASTPGSGANVLTF. The CDR3 DNA sequence: TGTGCCAGCACCCCCGGCTCTGGGGCCAACGTCCTGACTTTC.

CDR3 residues: CASSSWIPVGSPLHF. The CDR3 region has the DNA TGTGCCAGCAGTTCATGGATTCCGGTTGGTTCACCCCTCCACTTT. The gene calls are TRBV28 and TRBJ1-6, with D hard to call. This CDR3 comprises 15 residues. The V end lost 4 bases, the J end lost 9 bases, and 16 bases lay between the germline ends. The germline V gene encodes CDR1 MDHEN and CDR2 SYDVKM.

The CDR3 reads CASSQGWAARTSEQFF. DNA of the CDR3: TGTGCCAGCAGCCAGGGGTGGGCAGCGAGGACTTCTGAGCAGTTCTTC. V and J are TRBV14 and TRBJ2-1, with D possibly being TRBD2 (5 bases). The germline CDR1 and CDR2 sequences are SGHDN and FVKESK. Trimming took 3 bases from V and 9 from J, leaving 21 bases between them. The CDR3 sequence is 16 residues long.

CDR3 sequence reads: CASSLERRTNEKLFF. The CDR3 region has the DNA TGTGCCAGCAGCTTAGAGCGAAGGACTAATGAAAAACTGTTTTTT. The rearrangement links TRBV7-9 to TRBJ1-4; D is ambiguous. CDR1 and CDR2 from the germline V gene are SEHNR and FQNEAQ (reference sequence). There are 15 residues in the CDR3. V was clipped by 1 base and J by 2 bases, with 8 bases between them.

This chain joins TRBV4-1 and TRBJ2-3; weak D call: TRBD1 (6 bases). V shed 3 bases and J shed 2 bases, with 15 bases lying between them. The germline V gene encodes CDR1 MGHRA and CDR2 YSYEKL. The length of the CDR3 is 16 residues. The CDR3: CASSQDSTGATDTQYF. The CDR3 DNA reads TGCGCCAGCAGCCAGGACTCGACAGGAGCCACAGATACGCAGTATTTT.